This T cell receptor beta chain derives from a study of blood T cell repertoires in COVID-19. The CDR3 spans 14 residues. The junction had 7 bases not matched to a gene; V was cut back by 6 bases and J by 4 bases. Germline CDR1 SGHDT, CDR2 YYEEEE. TCRdb keeps only in-frame clones here, not all; method: immunoSEQ multiplex PCR. The table shows some 120,000 clones, with 65% to 85% occurring only once. The sequenced sample consisted of peripheral blood. The chain couples TRBV5-6 to TRBJ1-2; 9 nucleotides line up with TRBD1. This receptor was obtained from a man between 65 and 85 years old with acute or convalescent COVID-19. Here the CDR3 DNA reads TGTGCCAGCACCACACAGGGGGCAATCTATGGCTACACCTTC. The encoded protein is CASTTQGAIYGYTF. The full variable domain, its missing parts supplied by reference TRBV5-6 and TRBJ1-2, is DAGVTQSPTHLIKTRGQQVTLRCSPKSGHDTVSWYQQALGQGPQFIFQYYEEEERQRGNFPDRFSGHQFPNYSSELNVNALLLGDSALYLCASTTQGAIYGYTFGSGTRLTVV.